Sequencing of this T cell receptor (beta chain) was carried out in a study of cytomegalovirus exposure and HLA in healthy donors. This CDR3 has 15 residues. V lost 1 base, J lost 4 bases, and 14 bases lay in between. Germline lookup yields CDR1 SGHRS and CDR2 YFSETQ. Method: immunoSEQ multiplex PCR; TCRdb's copy keeps in-frame clones and lacks some. Here the sample spans over 250,000 clones, 86% being singletons. V and J are TRBV5-1 and TRBJ2-5; possible D gene TRBD2, 7 bases. The source material was PBMCs. This TCR was recovered from a woman under 30 in good health and CMV-seronegative. The CDR3, as DNA: TGCGCCAGCAGCTTGTTTGGGGGGGGCTTAGAGACCCAGTACTTC. Protein product: CASSLFGGGLETQYF.